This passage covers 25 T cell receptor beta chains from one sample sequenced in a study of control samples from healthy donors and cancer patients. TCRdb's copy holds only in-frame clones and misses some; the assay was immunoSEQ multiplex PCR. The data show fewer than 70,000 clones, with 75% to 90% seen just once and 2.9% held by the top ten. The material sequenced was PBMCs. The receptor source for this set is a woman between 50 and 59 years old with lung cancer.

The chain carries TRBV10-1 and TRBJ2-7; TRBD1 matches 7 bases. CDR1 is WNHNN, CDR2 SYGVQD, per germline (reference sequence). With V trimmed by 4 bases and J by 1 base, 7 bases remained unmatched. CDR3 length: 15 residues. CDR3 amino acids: CASSARQGPSYEQYF. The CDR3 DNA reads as TGCGCCAGCAGTGCTAGACAGGGACCTTCCTACGAGCAGTACTTC.

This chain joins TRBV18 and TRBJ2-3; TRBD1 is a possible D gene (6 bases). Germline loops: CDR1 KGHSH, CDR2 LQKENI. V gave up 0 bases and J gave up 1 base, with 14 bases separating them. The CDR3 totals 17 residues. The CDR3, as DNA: TGTGCCAGCTCACCACCGTACCAGGGACACGGCACAGATACGCAGTATTTT. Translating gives CASSPPYQGHGTDTQYF.

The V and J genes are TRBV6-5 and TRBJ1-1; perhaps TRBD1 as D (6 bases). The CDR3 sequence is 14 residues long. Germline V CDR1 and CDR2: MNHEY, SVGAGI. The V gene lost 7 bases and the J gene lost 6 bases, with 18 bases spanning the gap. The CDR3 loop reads CASNKRGAKPEAFF. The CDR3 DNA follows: TGTGCCAGCAACAAGCGGGGGGCGAAGCCTGAAGCTTTCTTT.

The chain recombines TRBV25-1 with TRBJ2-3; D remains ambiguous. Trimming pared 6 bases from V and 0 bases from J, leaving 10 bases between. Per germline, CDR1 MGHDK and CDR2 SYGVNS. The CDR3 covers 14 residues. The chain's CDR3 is CASRDETSTDTQYF. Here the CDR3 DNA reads TGTGCCAGCAGAGATGAAACTAGCACAGATACGCAGTATTTT.

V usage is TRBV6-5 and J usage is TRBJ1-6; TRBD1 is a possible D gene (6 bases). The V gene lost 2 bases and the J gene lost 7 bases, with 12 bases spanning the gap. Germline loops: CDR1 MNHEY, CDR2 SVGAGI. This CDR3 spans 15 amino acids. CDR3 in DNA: TGTGCCAGCAGTTACGGGGACAATTCAAATTCACCCCTCCACTTT. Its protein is CASSYGDNSNSPLHF.

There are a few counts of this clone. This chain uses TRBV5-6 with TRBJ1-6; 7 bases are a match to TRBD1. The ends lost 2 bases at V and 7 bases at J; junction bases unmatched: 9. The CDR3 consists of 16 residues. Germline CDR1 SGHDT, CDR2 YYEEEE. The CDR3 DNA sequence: TGTGCCAGCAGCTTCGGACGACAGGGCCCAAATTCACCCCTCCACTTT. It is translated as CASSFGRQGPNSPLHF.

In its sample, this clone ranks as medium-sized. DNA of the CDR3: TGTGCCAGCAGCCAAGACTCCAGTGGGTTCTATGGCTACACCTTC. Translating gives CASSQDSSGFYGYTF. The chain combines TRBV4-2 with TRBJ1-2; D is undetermined. V was trimmed by 0 bases and J by 4 bases, leaving 12 bases between them. This CDR3 region has 15 residues. Germline V CDR1 and CDR2: LGHNA, YNFKEQ.

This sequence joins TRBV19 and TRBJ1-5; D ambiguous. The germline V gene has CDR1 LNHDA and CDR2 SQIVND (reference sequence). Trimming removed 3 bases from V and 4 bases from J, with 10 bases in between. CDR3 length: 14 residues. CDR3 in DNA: TGTGCCAGTAGTATCGCAAAAGGAAATCAGCCCCAGCATTTT. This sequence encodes CASSIAKGNQPQHF.

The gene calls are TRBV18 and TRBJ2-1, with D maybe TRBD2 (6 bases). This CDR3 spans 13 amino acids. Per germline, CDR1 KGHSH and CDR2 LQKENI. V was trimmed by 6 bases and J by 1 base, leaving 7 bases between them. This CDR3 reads CASSGGSYNEQFF. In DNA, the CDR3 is TGTGCCAGCTCCGGAGGGTCCTACAATGAGCAGTTCTTC.

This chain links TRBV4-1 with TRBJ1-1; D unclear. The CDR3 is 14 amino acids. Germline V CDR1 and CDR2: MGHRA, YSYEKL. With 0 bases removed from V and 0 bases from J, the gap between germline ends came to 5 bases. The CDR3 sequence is CASSQESMNTEAFF. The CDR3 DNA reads TGCGCCAGCAGCCAAGAGTCTATGAACACTGAAGCTTTCTTT.

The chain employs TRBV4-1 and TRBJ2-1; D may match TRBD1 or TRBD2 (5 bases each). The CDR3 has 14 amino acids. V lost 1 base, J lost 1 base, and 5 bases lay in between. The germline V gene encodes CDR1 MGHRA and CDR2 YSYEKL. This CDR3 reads CASSQGGSYNEQFF. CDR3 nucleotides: TGCGCCAGCAGCCAAGGGGGGTCCTACAATGAGCAGTTCTTC.

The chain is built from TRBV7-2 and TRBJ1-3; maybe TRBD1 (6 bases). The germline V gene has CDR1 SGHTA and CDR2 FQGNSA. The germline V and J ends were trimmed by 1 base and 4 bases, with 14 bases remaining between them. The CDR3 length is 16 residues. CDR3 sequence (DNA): TGTGCCAGCAGCTTAGTAGGGGGGGCTGACGGAAACACCATATATTTT. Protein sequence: CASSLVGGADGNTIYF. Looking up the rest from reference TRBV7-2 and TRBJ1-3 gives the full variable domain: GAGVSQSPSNKVTEKGKDVELRCDPISGHTALYWYRQSLGQGLEFLIYFQGNSAPDKSGLPSDRFSAERTGGSVSTLTIQRTQQEDSAVYLCASSLVGGADGNTIYFGEGSWLTVV.

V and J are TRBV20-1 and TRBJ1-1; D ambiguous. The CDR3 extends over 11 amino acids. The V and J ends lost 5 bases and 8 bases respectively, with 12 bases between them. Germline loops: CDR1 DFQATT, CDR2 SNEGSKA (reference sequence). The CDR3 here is CSAGNVREAFF. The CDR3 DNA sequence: TGCAGTGCTGGAAACGTGAGGGAAGCTTTCTTT.

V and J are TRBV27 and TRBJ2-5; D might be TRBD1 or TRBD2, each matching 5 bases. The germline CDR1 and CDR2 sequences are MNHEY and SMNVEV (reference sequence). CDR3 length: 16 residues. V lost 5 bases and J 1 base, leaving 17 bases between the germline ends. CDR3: CASSVKVSGGQETQYF. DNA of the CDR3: TGTGCCAGCAGTGTTAAGGTGTCTGGGGGCCAAGAGACCCAGTACTTC.

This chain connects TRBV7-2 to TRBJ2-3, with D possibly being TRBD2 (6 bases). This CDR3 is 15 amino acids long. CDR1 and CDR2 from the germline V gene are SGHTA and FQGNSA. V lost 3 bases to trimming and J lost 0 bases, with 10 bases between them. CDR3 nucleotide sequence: TGTGCCAGCAGCTTCGTGGGACTCAGCACAGATACGCAGTATTTT. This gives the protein CASSFVGLSTDTQYF.

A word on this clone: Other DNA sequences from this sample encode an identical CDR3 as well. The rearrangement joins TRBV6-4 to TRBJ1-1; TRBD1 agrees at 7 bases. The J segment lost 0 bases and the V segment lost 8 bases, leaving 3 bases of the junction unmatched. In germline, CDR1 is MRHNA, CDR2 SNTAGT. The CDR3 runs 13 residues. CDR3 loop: CASRDSMNTEAFF. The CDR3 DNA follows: TGTGCCAGCCGGGACAGCATGAACACTGAAGCTTTCTTT.

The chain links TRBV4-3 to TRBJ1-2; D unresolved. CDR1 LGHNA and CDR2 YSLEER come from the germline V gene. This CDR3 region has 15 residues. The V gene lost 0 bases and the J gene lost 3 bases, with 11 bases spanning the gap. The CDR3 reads CASSQEFGEDYGYTF. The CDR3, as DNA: TGCGCCAGCAGCCAAGAATTCGGGGAGGACTATGGCTACACCTTC.

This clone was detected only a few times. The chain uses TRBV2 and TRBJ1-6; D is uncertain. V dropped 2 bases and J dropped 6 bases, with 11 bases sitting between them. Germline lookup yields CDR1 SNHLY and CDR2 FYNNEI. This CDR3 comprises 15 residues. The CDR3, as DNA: TGTGCCAGCAGTGAAAGGGCGATGCGTAATTCACCCCTCCACTTT. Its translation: CASSERAMRNSPLHF.

CDR3: CASSQFRQGVLNEQFF. The DNA of the CDR3 is TGTGCCAGCAGCCAATTTCGGCAGGGGGTGCTCAATGAGCAGTTCTTC. J is TRBJ2-1 and V is TRBV14; 7 bases are a match to TRBD1. CDR1 and CDR2 (germline): SGHDN, FVKESK. The V and J ends lost 2 bases and 6 bases, in that order; junction bases with no gene match: 10. CDR3 length: 16 residues.

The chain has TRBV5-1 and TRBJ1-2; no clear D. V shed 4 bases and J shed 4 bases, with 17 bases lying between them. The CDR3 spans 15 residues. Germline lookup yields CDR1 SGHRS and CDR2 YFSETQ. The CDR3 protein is CASSPEGRKRYGYTF. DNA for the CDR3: TGCGCCAGCAGCCCTGAGGGAAGAAAGCGCTATGGCTACACCTTC.

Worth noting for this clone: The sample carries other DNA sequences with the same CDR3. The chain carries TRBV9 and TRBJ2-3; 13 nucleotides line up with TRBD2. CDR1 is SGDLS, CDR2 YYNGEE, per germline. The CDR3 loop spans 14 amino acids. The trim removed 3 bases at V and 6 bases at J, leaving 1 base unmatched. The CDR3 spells CASSETSGGDTQYF. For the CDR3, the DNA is TGTGCCAGCAGCGAGACTAGCGGGGGGGATACGCAGTATTTT.

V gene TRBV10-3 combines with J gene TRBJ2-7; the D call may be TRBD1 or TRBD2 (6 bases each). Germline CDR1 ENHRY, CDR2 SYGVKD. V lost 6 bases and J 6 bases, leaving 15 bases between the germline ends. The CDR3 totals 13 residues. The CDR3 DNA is TGTGCCATCAGACGGGACATCGGGAGCGAGCAGTACTTC. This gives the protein CAIRRDIGSEQYF.

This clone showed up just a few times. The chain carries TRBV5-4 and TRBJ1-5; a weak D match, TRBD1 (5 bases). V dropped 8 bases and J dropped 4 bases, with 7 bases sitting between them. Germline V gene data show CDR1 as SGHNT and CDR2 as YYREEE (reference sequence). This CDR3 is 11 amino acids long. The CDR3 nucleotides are TGTGCCAGTCCAGGGAATCAGCCCCAGCATTTT. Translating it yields CASPGNQPQHF.

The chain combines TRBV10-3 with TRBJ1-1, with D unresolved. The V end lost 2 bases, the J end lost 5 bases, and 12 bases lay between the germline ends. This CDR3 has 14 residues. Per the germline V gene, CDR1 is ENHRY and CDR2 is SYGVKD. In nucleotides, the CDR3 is TGTGCCATCAGTGAGCTGGACTCGGAGACTGAAGCTTTCTTT. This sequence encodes CAISELDSETEAFF.

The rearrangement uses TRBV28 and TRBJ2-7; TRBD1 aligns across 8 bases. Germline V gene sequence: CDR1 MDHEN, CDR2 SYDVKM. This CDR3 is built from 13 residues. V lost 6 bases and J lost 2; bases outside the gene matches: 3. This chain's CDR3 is CASRDRGPYEQYF. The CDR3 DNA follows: TGTGCCAGCAGAGACAGGGGTCCCTACGAGCAGTACTTC.